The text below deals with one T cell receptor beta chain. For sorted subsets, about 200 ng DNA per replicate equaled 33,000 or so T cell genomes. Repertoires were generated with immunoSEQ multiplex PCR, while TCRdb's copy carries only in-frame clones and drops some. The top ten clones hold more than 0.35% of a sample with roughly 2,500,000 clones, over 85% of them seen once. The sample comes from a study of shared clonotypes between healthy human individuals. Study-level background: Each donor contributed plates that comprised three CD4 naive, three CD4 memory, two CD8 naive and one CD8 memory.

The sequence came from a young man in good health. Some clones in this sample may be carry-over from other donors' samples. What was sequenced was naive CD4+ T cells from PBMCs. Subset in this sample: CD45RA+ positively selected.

CDR3 amino acids: CASSFRLADYNEQFF. CDR3 bases: TGTGCCAGCAGCTTTCGACTAGCGGACTACAATGAGCAGTTCTTC. This chain links TRBV5-4 with TRBJ2-1, with TRBD2 matching over 9 bases. The germline V gene encodes CDR1 SGHNT and CDR2 YYREEE (reference sequence). The CDR3 is 15 amino acids. V lost 2 bases to trimming and J lost 3 bases; unmatched junction nucleotides: 3.